The clone carrying this TCR beta chain was seen ten or more times. Its antigen is undetermined. The authors incorporated unique molecular identifiers into the TCR beta cDNA libraries. Out of roughly 1 to 10 million T cells, a few hundred thousand cDNA molecules were generated. TCRdb reprocessed the PCR reads with MiXCR, giving one entry per CDR3 protein. This sample carries about 150,000 distinct CDR3 sequences, approximately 28% of them seen once, and the ten largest clones take approximately 1.5%. These data come from a study of post-analysis software for immune sequencing data. In the study overall: Secondary progressive, relapsing-remitting and progressive-relapsing multiple sclerosis were among the included disease courses.

Overall study findings and caveats: Compared against controls, patients with multiple sclerosis displayed significantly lower normalized Chao1 diversity. F measure showed strong co-clustering of same-batch samples. Patients had higher frequencies than controls of five TRBV segments, including TRBV5-6, TRBV5-1 and TRBV20-1.

Germline V CDR1 and CDR2: LNHNV, YYDKDF (reference sequence). This CDR3 comprises 17 residues. V gave up 8 bases and J gave up 1 base; unmatched junction bases: 13. Material: blood. This TCR derives from a girl between 10 and 17 years old with multiple sclerosis. The chain carries TRBV15 and TRBJ2-3; 9 bases align to TRBD2. The CDR3 coding sequence is TGTGCCACCGCTACTATGGCGGGAGGGTCCCGCACAGATACGCAGTATTTT. Residues: CATATMAGGSRTDTQYF.